The 27 T cell receptor beta chains listed next were all sequenced from one sample in a study of blood T cell repertoires in COVID-19. Measured with immunoSEQ multiplex PCR; TCRdb has only the in-frame clones, and not every one. The sample consists of about 100,000 clones, 70% to 80% of them appearing once. Specimen: peripheral blood. The receptors were sampled from a human donor in a cohort sampled during active COVID-19.

CDR3 residues: CASSQPRTSGSVDTQYF. CDR3 DNA sequence: TGTGCCAGCAGCCAACCCCGAACTAGCGGGAGCGTAGATACGCAGTATTTT. The chain carries TRBV3-1 (or the pseudogene TRBV3-2) and TRBJ2-3, with 11 bases fitting TRBD2. CDR1 is LGHDT, CDR2 YNNKEL, per germline (reference sequence). The CDR3 contains 17 residues. V shed 2 bases and J 5 bases; nucleotides not matched to a gene: 9.

The chain uses TRBV28 and TRBJ2-1; 12 positions match TRBD2. The junction had 6 bases not matched to a gene; V was cut back by 3 bases and J by 3 bases. The germline V gene encodes CDR1 MDHEN and CDR2 SYDVKM. The CDR3 spans 17 residues. In DNA form, the CDR3 reads TGTGCCAGCAGTTTTCCTAGCGGGAGGGACTTCTACAATGAGCAGTTCTTC. This translates into CASSFPSGRDFYNEQFF.

Only one count was recorded for this clone. CDR3 loop: CASSPEIVTSGRRYEQFF. For the CDR3, the DNA is TGTGCCAGCTCACCAGAAATCGTCACTAGCGGGAGGCGCTATGAGCAGTTCTTC. The chain carries TRBV18 and TRBJ2-1; 12 nucleotides line up with TRBD2. After removal of 2 bases from V and 8 bases from J, the junction contained 13 bases not matched to a gene. This CDR3 has 18 residues. CDR1 and CDR2 (germline): KGHSH, LQKENI. Complete variable domain (other parts from reference TRBV18 and TRBJ2-1): NAGVMQNPRHLVRRRGQEARLRCSPMKGHSHVYWYRQLPEEGLKFMVYLQKENIIDESGMPKERFSAEFPKEGPSILRIQQVVRGDSAAYFCASSPEIVTSGRRYEQFFGPGTRLTVL.

The rearrangement uses TRBV5-1 and TRBJ1-2; a weak D match, TRBD1 (6 bases). The CDR3 runs to 13 residues. Looked up from germline, CDR1 is SGHRS and CDR2 is YFSETQ. V was shortened by 2 bases and J by 8 bases, with 13 bases between the two germline ends. The CDR3 DNA reads TGCGCCAGCAGCTTTACAGGGATTCAGGGCTACACCTTC. Translated: CASSFTGIQGYTF.

This clone was seen only once. V usage is TRBV6-1 and J usage is TRBJ1-5; D not certain. Germline V lookup: CDR1 MNHNS, CDR2 SASEGT. V lost 3 bases to trimming and J lost 4 bases, with 13 bases between them. CDR3 length equals 15 residues. The CDR3 coding sequence is TGTGCCAGCAGTGACACCCCGAGACTAAATCAGCCCCAGCATTTT. This codes for CASSDTPRLNQPQHF.

The chain has TRBV5-4 and TRBJ2-2; no firm D call. Germline lookup yields CDR1 SGHNT and CDR2 YYREEE (reference sequence). The CDR3 spans 15 residues. The V end lost 0 bases, the J end lost 9 bases, and 15 bases lay between the germline ends. CDR3 sequence: CASSLDSNARRELFF. As DNA, the CDR3 is TGTGCCAGCAGCTTGGACAGTAACGCGCGCCGGGAGCTGTTTTTT.

CDR3 protein: CASSPPARVTYGYTF. DNA for the CDR3: TGTGCCAGCTCACCACCGGCCAGGGTGACCTATGGCTACACCTTC. The chain uses TRBV18 and TRBJ1-2, with D perhaps TRBD1 (5 bases). Germline CDR1 and CDR2: KGHSH and LQKENI. CDR3 length: 15 residues. The V end was cut by 0 bases, the J end by 4 bases, with 12 bases between.

This clone was observed a handful of times. The J gene is TRBJ2-1, the V gene TRBV7-3, with 10 bases aligning to TRBD2. There are 16 residues in the CDR3. Trimming cost V 2 bases and J 7 bases; bases outside gene matches: 8. CDR1 is SGHTA and CDR2 is FQGTGA in the germline V gene. CDR3 amino acids: CASSLSPLAGINEQFF. The CDR3 DNA is TGTGCCAGCAGCTTATCACCACTAGCGGGGATTAATGAGCAGTTCTTC.

This clone appeared a single time. The chain carries TRBV3-1 (or the pseudogene TRBV3-2) and TRBJ2-2, with D hard to call. Germline assignment: CDR1 LGHDT and CDR2 YNNKEL (reference sequence). V was pared by 0 bases and J by 2 bases, with 7 bases between. The CDR3 totals 15 residues. The CDR3 nucleotides are TGTGCCAGCAGCCAAGACAGATTAAACACCGGGGAGCTGTTTTTT. This gives the protein CASSQDRLNTGELFF.

CDR3 sequence: CASRSPGVTEAFF. CDR3 nucleotide sequence: TGTGCCAGTAGATCCCCCGGGGTCACTGAAGCTTTCTTT. This chain uses TRBV19 with TRBJ1-1; D is unclear. Looked up from germline, CDR1 is LNHDA and CDR2 is SQIVND (reference sequence). This CDR3 has 13 amino acids. V was clipped by 6 bases and J by 4 bases, with 12 bases between them.

The chain recombines TRBV5-1 with TRBJ2-5; D is undetermined. The CDR3 covers 13 residues. Trimming stripped 4 bases from V and 5 bases from J, with 12 bases between. Germline loops: CDR1 SGHRS, CDR2 YFSETQ. The CDR3 nucleotides are TGCGCCAGCAGCCCCCAAAGCGCCGAGACCCAGTACTTC. The encoded protein is CASSPQSAETQYF. Based on the CDR3 plus reference TRBV5-1 and TRBJ2-5, the full variable domain is KAGVTQTPRYLIKTRGQQVTLSCSPISGHRSVSWYQQTPGQGLQFLFEYFSETQRNKGNFPGRFSGRQFSNSRSEMNVSTLELGDSALYLCASSPQSAETQYFGPGTRLLVL.

The gene calls are TRBV5-1 and TRBJ1-5, with D possibly TRBD1 on 6 matching bases. The CDR3 totals 14 residues. The germline V gene encodes CDR1 SGHRS and CDR2 YFSETQ. Trimming left V 0 bases short and J 4 bases short, with 8 bases between. The CDR3 here is CASSLGTENQPQHF. CDR3 nucleotide sequence: TGCGCCAGCAGCTTGGGGACAGAGAATCAGCCCCAGCATTTT.

This clone was counted once. The chain couples TRBV4-2 to TRBJ2-3; weak D call: TRBD2 (6 bases). The V gene's germline CDR1 is LGHNA and CDR2 YNFKEQ. The CDR3 consists of 15 residues. Deletions cut 0 bases from V and 5 bases from J, with 12 bases between. CDR3: CASSQDGYGGDTQYF. CDR3 coding DNA: TGTGCCAGCAGCCAAGATGGCTACGGGGGAGATACGCAGTATTTT.

The rearrangement links TRBV6-1 to TRBJ2-5; D is perhaps TRBD1 (6 bases). CDR1 MNHNS and CDR2 SASEGT come from the germline V gene. The CDR3 covers 16 residues. V was pared by 1 base and J by 0 bases, with 12 bases between. The CDR3 loop reads CASSEGQATYQETQYF. The CDR3 DNA follows: TGTGCCAGCAGTGAAGGACAGGCAACGTACCAAGAGACCCAGTACTTC.

The rearrangement joins TRBV19 to TRBJ1-2; D may be TRBD1 (6 bases). V was pared by 4 bases and J by 5 bases, with 23 bases between. Germline CDR1 and CDR2: LNHDA and SQIVND (reference sequence). This CDR3 is 17 amino acids long. The CDR3 region has the DNA TGTGCCAGTAGTACCCGGACCGGGACACCGGGAGGGTATGGCTACACCTTC. Protein: CASSTRTGTPGGYGYTF.

This clone appeared a single time. The chain recombines TRBV28 with TRBJ2-5; 9 bases fit TRBD2. The CDR3 has 15 residues. Unmatched junction bases numbered 12, after V lost 8 bases and J lost 5 bases. CDR1 MDHEN and CDR2 SYDVKM come from the germline V gene. The CDR3 DNA reads as TGTGCCAGCCGGGGAGGCGGGAGGGGGCCTGAGACCCAGTACTTC. Its protein is CASRGGGRGPETQYF.

The chain combines TRBV4-1 with TRBJ2-7; D is perhaps TRBD1 (5 bases). Germline lookup yields CDR1 MGHRA and CDR2 YSYEKL. V gave up 0 bases and J gave up 3 bases, with 12 bases separating them. This CDR3 has 15 amino acids. The DNA of the CDR3 is TGCGCCAGCAGCCAAGATGTAAGGACATTCTACGAGCAGTACTTC. Its translation: CASSQDVRTFYEQYF.

The chain links TRBV7-2 to TRBJ2-3, with TRBD1 matching 7 bases. Trimming took 3 bases from V and 3 from J; bases not matched to a gene: 9. The length of the CDR3 is 16 residues. Germline lookup yields CDR1 SGHTA and CDR2 FQGNSA. The CDR3 spells CASSFAGGMGTDTQYF. CDR3 bases: TGTGCCAGCAGCTTCGCAGGGGGTATGGGTACAGATACGCAGTATTTT. Full variable domain (missing parts from reference TRBV7-2 and TRBJ2-3): GAGVSQSPSNKVTEKGKDVELRCDPISGHTALYWYRQSLGQGLEFLIYFQGNSAPDKSGLPSDRFSAERTGGSVSTLTIQRTQQEDSAVYLCASSFAGGMGTDTQYFGPGTRLTVL.

Here the CDR3 reads CASSIGGQGHWDSNQPQHF. In nucleotides, the CDR3 is TGTGCCAGTAGTATAGGGGGACAGGGGCATTGGGATAGCAATCAGCCCCAGCATTTT. The gene calls are TRBV19 and TRBJ1-5; 10 nucleotides match TRBD1. The V and J ends lost 1 base and 0 bases, in that order; junction bases with no gene match: 9. This CDR3 has 19 amino acids. From germline, CDR1 is LNHDA and CDR2 SQIVND (reference sequence).

The chain recombines TRBV6-5 with TRBJ2-7; D might be TRBD1 (6 bases). Trimming took off 4 bases at V and 7 bases at J, with 14 bases between the two ends. The germline gives CDR1 MNHEY, CDR2 SVGAGI. The CDR3 totals 13 residues. Here the CDR3 reads CASSSATTGEQYF. The CDR3 bases are TGTGCCAGCAGTTCCGCAACTACAGGGGAGCAGTACTTC.

The chain combines TRBV6-5 with TRBJ2-2, with 8 bases that match TRBD1. CDR3 length: 13 residues. The V and J ends lost 6 bases and 5 bases, in that order; junction bases with no gene match: 2. Germline assignment: CDR1 MNHEY and CDR2 SVGAGI. The DNA of the CDR3 is TGTGCCAGCAGCCGACAGGGGACCGGGGAGCTGTTTTTT. Residues: CASSRQGTGELFF.

The CDR3 bases are TGTGCCAGCAGCGGACAACCGGGACTAGCGGGAGGGCCAAGCTACGAGCAGTACTTC. This translates into CASSGQPGLAGGPSYEQYF. J is TRBJ2-7 and V is TRBV9; 16 bases fit TRBD2. Germline V gene data show CDR1 as SGDLS and CDR2 as YYNGEE. This CDR3 is built from 19 residues. V dropped 3 bases and J dropped 3; count of bases not matched to a gene: 12.

The rearrangement uses TRBV5-1 and TRBJ1-1, with 7 bases that match TRBD1. J lost 7 bases, V lost 4 bases, and 7 bases had no gene match. The length of the CDR3 is 13 residues. Germline V CDR1 and CDR2: SGHRS, YFSETQ. The CDR3 DNA sequence: TGCGCCAGCAGCCCAGGACAGGCTAATGAAGCTTTCTTT. It yields the protein CASSPGQANEAFF.

This clone was picked up a small number of times. The gene calls are TRBV3-1 (or the pseudogene TRBV3-2) and TRBJ2-7; TRBD1 matches 7 bases. The V gene's germline CDR1 is LGHDT and CDR2 YNNKEL (reference sequence). V gave up 3 bases and J gave up 2 bases; unmatched junction bases: 4. The CDR3 consists of 14 residues. The CDR3 sequence is CASSHWDRPYEQYF. The CDR3 bases are TGTGCCAGCAGCCATTGGGACAGACCCTACGAGCAGTACTTC.

This clone appeared once. V and J are TRBV15 and TRBJ2-7, with 9 bases identical to TRBD2. Trimming took 0 bases from V and 3 from J; bases not matched to a gene: 6. The CDR3 spans 16 residues. Germline CDR1 reads LNHNV; CDR2 reads YYDKDF (reference sequence). CDR3 amino acids: CATSRDGVAGVYEQYF. The CDR3 coding sequence is TGTGCCACCAGCAGAGACGGGGTAGCGGGAGTCTACGAGCAGTACTTC.

V and J are TRBV11-3 and TRBJ2-3, with D possibly being TRBD2 (5 bases). V lost 5 bases and J 3 bases, leaving 12 bases between the germline ends. The CDR3 spans 14 residues. Germline loops: CDR1 SGHNT, CDR2 YENEEA. CDR3 residues: CASSPGLDTDTQYF. CDR3 DNA: TGTGCCAGCAGCCCCGGACTGGATACAGATACGCAGTATTTT.

The rearrangement links TRBV2 to TRBJ1-6; D possibly corresponds to TRBD1 (6 bases). The CDR3 has 13 amino acids. Trimming took 6 bases from V and 10 from J, leaving 13 bases between them. The germline CDR1 and CDR2 sequences are SNHLY and FYNNEI. This chain's CDR3 is CASRSGGQSPLHF. CDR3 DNA sequence: TGTGCCAGCAGATCGGGGGGCCAATCACCCCTCCACTTT. Full variable domain (rest looked up from reference TRBV2 and TRBJ1-6): EPEVTQTPSHQVTQMGQEVILRCVPISNHLYFYWYRQILGQKVEFLVSFYNNEISEKSEIFDDQFSVERPDGSNFTLKIRSTKLEDSAMYFCASRSGGQSPLHFGNGTRLTVT.